Listed below are T cell receptor beta chains from one sample, sequenced in a study of cytomegalovirus exposure and HLA in healthy donors. TCRdb's copy holds only in-frame clones and misses some; the assay was immunoSEQ multiplex PCR. The data contain 130,000 to 150,000 clones, around 80% of them singletons. The sequencing input was PBMCs. The source is a man aged 30 to 45 in good health and CMV-seronegative. CDR3s include the opening cysteine and the closing phenylalanine or tryptophan. The D gene is left open where the match is weak. Some rows have no size entry. The others give once, few or many, or a class for an expanded clone.

clone_size	j_call	d_call	v_call	cdr3_aa	cdr3_nt
NA	TRBJ2-1	TRBD2	TRBV6-5	CASSSPRTSGRGEQFF	TGTGCCAGCAGTTCCCCTCGGACTAGCGGGAGGGGTGAGCAGTTCTTC
NA	TRBJ2-7	TRBD2	TRBV14	CASSQGLAGPSYEQYF	TGTGCCAGCAGCCAGGGACTAGCGGGGCCCTCCTACGAGCAGTACTTC
NA	TRBJ2-1	TRBD2	TRBV7-2	CASSPGGGLSYNEQFF	TGTGCCAGCAGCCCGGGAGGGGGGCTATCCTACAATGAGCAGTTCTTC
few	TRBJ1-1	NA	TRBV6-5	CASSYKGAGYTEAFF	TGTGCCAGCAGTTATAAAGGGGCAGGGTACACTGAAGCTTTCTTT
NA	TRBJ2-7	TRBD1	TRBV15	CATSRRQGSEQYF	TGTGCCACCAGCAGAAGACAGGGGAGCGAGCAGTACTTC
NA	TRBJ1-5	TRBD1	TRBV7-2	CASSPRTGISNQPQHF	TGTGCCAGCAGCCCTAGGACAGGGATTAGCAATCAGCCCCAGCATTTT
NA	TRBJ2-1	NA	TRBV6-1	CASSEARGIQTYNEQFF	TGTGCCAGCAGTGAAGCGAGGGGGATACAAACCTACAATGAGCAGTTCTTC
NA	TRBJ2-7	NA	TRBV27	CASSLKLLESYEQYF	TGTGCCAGCAGTTTAAAGCTCCTCGAATCCTACGAGCAGTACTTC
NA	TRBJ2-7	TRBD2	TRBV18	CASSPLAGGPGDEQYF	TGTGCCAGCTCACCATTAGCGGGAGGGCCTGGCGACGAGCAGTACTTC
NA	TRBJ1-5	NA	TRBV5-5	CASSEARGNQPQHF	TGTGCCAGCAGTGAGGCGCGTGGCAATCAGCCCCAGCATTTT
NA	TRBJ2-5	NA	TRBV5-1	CASSLASGEETQYF	TGCGCCAGCAGCCTCGCTTCGGGGGAGGAGACCCAGTACTTC
NA	TRBJ2-1	NA	TRBV5-4	CASSYGGEQFF	TGTGCCAGCAGCTACGGGGGTGAGCAGTTCTTC
few	TRBJ2-5	TRBD2	TRBV9	CASSVEEQWSRRGGETQYF	TGTGCCAGCAGCGTAGAAGAGCAGTGGTCTAGGCGGGGGGGCGAGACCCAGTACTTC
NA	TRBJ1-1	TRBD1	TRBV4-1	CASSHLGTGYEAFF	TGCGCCAGCAGCCATCTTGGGACAGGGTATGAAGCTTTCTTT
NA	TRBJ1-5	TRBD1	TRBV12-5	CASATRGPTGTGDSNQPQNF	TGTGCTAGTGCCACTAGGGGCCCTACCGGGACAGGGGATAGCAATCAGCCCCAGAATTTT
NA	TRBJ2-7	NA	TRBV6-5	CASSYVGLALDEQYF	TGTGCCAGCAGTTACGTGGGTCTAGCGTTAGACGAGCAGTACTTC
NA	TRBJ1-1	NA	TRBV2	CASRRGDITRNTEAFF	TGTGCCAGCAGGAGAGGGGACATCACGCGGAACACTGAAGCTTTCTTT
NA	TRBJ2-2	NA	TRBV21-1	CASSKGQGSNTGELFF	TGTGCCAGCAGCAAAGGACAGGGGTCGAACACCGGGGAGCTGTTTTTT
NA	TRBJ2-7	TRBD2	TRBV29-1	CSVVSGSEQYF	TGCAGCGTTGTCAGCGGGAGCGAGCAGTACTTC
NA	TRBJ2-7	TRBD2	TRBV2	CASSPGLAGGREQYF	TGTGCCAGCAGCCCCGGACTAGCGGGGGGGCGGGAGCAGTACTTC
NA	TRBJ2-7	TRBD1	TRBV28	CASSTGGRDEQYF	TGTGCCAGCAGCACAGGGGGTCGGGACGAGCAGTACTTC
NA	TRBJ1-5	TRBD1	TRBV5-4	CASSFTGTGASNQPQHF	TGTGCCAGCAGCTTTACCGGGACAGGGGCGAGCAATCAGCCCCAGCATTTT
NA	TRBJ2-7	NA	TRBV5-1	CASSFTTLGYEQYF	TGCGCCAGCAGCTTTACCACCCTAGGCTACGAGCAGTACTTC
once	TRBJ2-1	TRBD1	TRBV5-1	CASSLRGQGYNEQFF	TGCGCCAGCAGCTTGCGAGGACAGGGCTACAATGAGCAGTTCTTC
NA	TRBJ2-1	TRBD2	TRBV27	CASSSTGTSGRYINEQFF	TGTGCCAGCAGTTCCACCGGGACTAGCGGGAGGTATATAAATGAGCAGTTCTTC
NA	TRBJ1-2	NA	TRBV5-1	CASSLGTGKIINYGYTF	TGCGCCAGCAGCTTAGGAACAGGGAAGATTATTAACTATGGCTACACCTTC